Each of the 11 T cell receptor beta chains below was sequenced from the same sample in a study of Graves' ophthalmopathy and Graves' hyperthyroidism (dated by TCRdb to about 2018). Sequenced using an Illumina HiSeq 2000. For repertoire sequencing, TCR beta CDR3 regions were amplified from RNA transcripts. The first round of RT-PCR was done with HTBI primers and the Qiagen OneStep RT-PCR kit, and was followed by a second round of multiplex PCR, then size selection and purification. TCRdb trimmed the raw reads at Q25, called clones with MiXCR and kept productive beta chains. Identical CDR3 protein sequences are pooled into one entry, listed with their most common genes and DNA. This sample lists about 700,000 distinct CDR3 sequences; roughly 41% were detected once. The ten top clones hold over 2.5% of the sample. Sequenced input: peripheral blood. Receptors originate from an adult man with Graves' ophthalmopathy.

The sample holds a few counts of this clonotype. This chain links TRBV7-2 with TRBJ1-1; 7 bases are a match to TRBD1. Losses at the gene ends were 1 base for V and 11 bases for J; bases not matched to a gene: 7. This CDR3 is 13 amino acids long. The germline CDR1 and CDR2 sequences are SGHTA and FQGNSA. The CDR3 DNA follows: TGTGCCAGCAGCTTAGGACAGGGTATTATGGCTTTCTTT. As protein: CASSLGQGIMAFF.

This clonotype was seen repeatedly, ten times or more. The chain recombines TRBV5-5 with TRBJ1-3; D unresolved. V dropped 3 bases and J dropped 3 bases, with 7 bases sitting between them. CDR3 length: 13 residues. The germline CDR1 and CDR2 sequences are SGHKS and YYEKEE (reference sequence). CDR3 loop: CASSSINGNTIYF. The DNA for the CDR3 is TGTGCCAGCAGCTCGATAAATGGAAACACCATATATTTT. The variable domain in full, completed from reference TRBV5-5 and TRBJ1-3, reads DAGVTQSPTHLIKTRGQQVTLRCSPISGHKSVSWYQQVLGQGPQFIFQYYEKEERGRGNFPDRFSARQFPNYSSELNVNALLLGDSALYLCASSSINGNTIYFGEGSWLTVV.

The rearrangement links TRBV20-1 to TRBJ2-5; D is undetermined. Per germline, CDR1 DFQATT and CDR2 SNEGSKA (reference sequence). The CDR3 consists of 13 residues. V was shortened by 0 bases and J by 1 base, with 6 bases between the two germline ends. The CDR3 loop is CSARDPFQETQYF. The CDR3 DNA follows: TGCAGTGCTAGAGATCCCTTCCAAGAGACCCAGTACTTC.

Ten or more counts support this clonotype. V usage is TRBV6-4 and J usage is TRBJ2-5; D uncertain. V lost 7 bases and J lost 7, with 13 bases in between. This CDR3 spans 12 amino acids. CDR1 is MRHNA, CDR2 SNTAGT, per germline. CDR3 in DNA: TGTGCCAGCAACGCAGACCGTTCGACCCAGTACTTC. This sequence encodes CASNADRSTQYF.

The chain is built from TRBV13 and TRBJ2-7; 9 bases align to TRBD2. Germline V gives CDR1 PRHDT, CDR2 FYEKMQ (reference sequence). The length of the CDR3 is 13 residues. After removal of 5 bases from V and 4 bases from J, the junction contained 3 bases not matched to a gene. The CDR3 DNA is TGTGCCAGCAGCCTAGCGGGATTTTACGAGCAGTACTTC. Its translation: CASSLAGFYEQYF.

This clonotype was counted ten times or more. V and J are TRBV7-9 and TRBJ2-7; maybe TRBD1 (6 bases). The CDR3 covers 15 residues. Trimming stripped 5 bases from V and 0 bases from J, with 14 bases between. Germline CDR1 reads SEHNR; CDR2 reads FQNEAQ (reference sequence). CDR3 sequence reads: CASSNRDKDSYEQYF. DNA of the CDR3: TGTGCCAGCAGCAACCGGGACAAGGACTCCTACGAGCAGTACTTC.

The chain joins TRBV12-5 to TRBJ1-6; D is unclear. The CDR3 runs 13 residues. Trimming took 6 bases from V and 8 from J, leaving 11 bases between them. Per germline, CDR1 LGHNT and CDR2 FRNRAP. For the CDR3, the DNA is TGTGCTAGTGGCCAAAACAATGATTCACCCCTCCACTTT. This gives the protein CASGQNNDSPLHF.

This clonotype has ten or more counts. This chain links TRBV29-1 with TRBJ2-3, with D possibly being TRBD1 (5 bases). V was trimmed by 4 bases and J by 4 bases, leaving 9 bases between them. Germline V gene sequence: CDR1 SQVTM, CDR2 ANQGSEA. The CDR3 spans 12 residues. The CDR3 is CSVVRGADTQYF. CDR3 in DNA: TGCAGCGTTGTTAGGGGCGCAGATACGCAGTATTTT.

This clonotype was detected only a few times. The chain is built from TRBV12-3 or TRBV12-4 and TRBJ2-7; no definite D call. V shed 6 bases and J shed 9 bases, with 12 bases lying between them. The CDR3 is 11 residues long. The CDR3 coding sequence is TGTGCCAGCAGCACCGGTTATGTGCAGTACTTC. This translates into CASSTGYVQYF.

In its sample, this clonotype was seen many times. This chain links TRBV4-2 with TRBJ1-6, with unresolved D. V dropped 0 bases and J dropped 8 bases, with 11 bases sitting between them. Germline CDR1 LGHNA, CDR2 YNFKEQ. This CDR3 contains 15 residues. CDR3 sequence (DNA): TGTGCCAGCAGCCAAGATTACATCAGTGATTCACCCCTCCACTTT. Protein product: CASSQDYISDSPLHF.

The rearrangement links TRBV12-5 to TRBJ2-7; 11 bases match TRBD2. The CDR3 loop spans 14 amino acids. Germline V gene lookup returns CDR1 LGHNT and CDR2 FRNRAP. CDR3 amino acids: CASGEGLADYEQYF. Written as DNA, the CDR3 is TGTGCCAGCGGCGAGGGACTAGCGGACTACGAGCAGTACTTC. Full variable domain (remainder filled in from reference TRBV12-5 and TRBJ2-7): DARVTQTPRHKVTEMGQEVTMRCQPILGHNTVFWYRQTMMQGLELLAYFRNRAPLDDSGMPKDRFSAEMPDATLATLKIQPSEPRDSAVYFCASGEGLADYEQYFGPGTRLTVT.